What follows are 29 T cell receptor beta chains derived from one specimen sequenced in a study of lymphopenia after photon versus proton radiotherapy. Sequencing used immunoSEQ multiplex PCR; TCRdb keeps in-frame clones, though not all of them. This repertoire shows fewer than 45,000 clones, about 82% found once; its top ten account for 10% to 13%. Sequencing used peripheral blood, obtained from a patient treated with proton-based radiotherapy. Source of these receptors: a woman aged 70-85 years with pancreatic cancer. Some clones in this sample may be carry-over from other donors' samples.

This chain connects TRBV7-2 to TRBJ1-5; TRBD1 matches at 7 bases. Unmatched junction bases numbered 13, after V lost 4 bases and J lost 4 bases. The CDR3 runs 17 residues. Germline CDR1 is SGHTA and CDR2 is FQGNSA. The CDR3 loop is CASSSLEPGQINQPQHF. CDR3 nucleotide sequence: TGTGCCAGCAGCTCCCTGGAACCGGGACAGATAAATCAGCCCCAGCATTTT.

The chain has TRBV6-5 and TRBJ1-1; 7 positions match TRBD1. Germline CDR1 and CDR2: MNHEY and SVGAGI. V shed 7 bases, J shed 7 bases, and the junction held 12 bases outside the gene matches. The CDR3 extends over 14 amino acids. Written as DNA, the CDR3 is TGTGCCAGCATCCAAGTTAGGGGGCAGGGTGAAGCTTTCTTT. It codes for CASIQVRGQGEAFF.

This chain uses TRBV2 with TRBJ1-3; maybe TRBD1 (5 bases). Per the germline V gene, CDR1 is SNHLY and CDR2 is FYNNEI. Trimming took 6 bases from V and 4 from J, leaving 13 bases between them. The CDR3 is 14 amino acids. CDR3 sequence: CASSLGGDGNTIYF. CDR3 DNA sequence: TGTGCCAGCAGCCTGGGAGGGGACGGAAACACCATATATTTT.

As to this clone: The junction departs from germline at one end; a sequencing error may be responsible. The CDR3 nucleotides read TGTGCCAGTACCACAGAAAGTAGCAATCAGCCCCGGCATTTT. Residues: CASTTESSNQPRHF. The rearrangement links TRBV19 to TRBJ1-5; D remains unclear. Germline V CDR1 and CDR2: LNHDA, SQIVND (reference sequence). CDR3 length: 14 residues. Supplemented by reference TRBV19 and TRBJ1-5, the full variable domain reads DGGITQSPKYLFRKEGQNVTLSCEQNLNHDAMYWYRQDPGQGLRLIYYSQIVNDFQKGDIAEGYSVSREKKESFPLTVTSAQKNPTAFYLCASTTESSNQPRHFGDGTRLSIL.

CDR3 region: CASTRTGFDYGYTF. CDR3 bases: TGTGCCAGTACCCGGACAGGGTTTGACTATGGCTACACCTTC. The V gene is TRBV19, the J gene TRBJ1-2; 8 bases map to TRBD1. The germline CDR1 and CDR2 sequences are LNHDA and SQIVND (reference sequence). Unmatched junction bases numbered 7, after V lost 7 bases and J lost 3 bases. CDR3 length: 14 residues.

The CDR3 spells CAWSVQQNSNEKLFF. CDR3 DNA: TGTGCCTGGAGTGTACAACAAAATTCTAATGAAAAACTGTTTTTT. The chain couples TRBV30 to TRBJ1-4; D gene uncertain. Trimming stripped 0 bases from V and 3 bases from J, with 11 bases between. The CDR3 has 15 amino acids. Germline V gene sequence: CDR1 GTSNPN, CDR2 SVGIG (reference sequence).

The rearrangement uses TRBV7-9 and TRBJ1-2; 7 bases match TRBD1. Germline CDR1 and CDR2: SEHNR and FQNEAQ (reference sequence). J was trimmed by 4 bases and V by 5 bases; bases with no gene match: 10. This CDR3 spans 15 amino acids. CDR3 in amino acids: CASSPTGEALYGYTF. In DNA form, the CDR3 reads TGTGCCAGCAGCCCCACAGGGGAAGCCCTCTATGGCTACACCTTC.

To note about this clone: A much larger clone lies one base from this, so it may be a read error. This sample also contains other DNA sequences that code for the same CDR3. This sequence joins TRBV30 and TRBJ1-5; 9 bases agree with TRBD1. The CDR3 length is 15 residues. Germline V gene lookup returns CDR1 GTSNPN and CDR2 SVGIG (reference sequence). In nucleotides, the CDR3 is TGTGCCTGGAAGCCGTCGGACAGGGGAAGTCAGCCCCAGCACTTT. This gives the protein CAWKPSDRGSQPQHF.

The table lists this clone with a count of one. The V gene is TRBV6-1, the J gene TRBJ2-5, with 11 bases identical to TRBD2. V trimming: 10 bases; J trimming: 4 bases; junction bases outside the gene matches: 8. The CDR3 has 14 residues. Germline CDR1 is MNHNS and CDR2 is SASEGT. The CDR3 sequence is CATRLAGLRETQYF. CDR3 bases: TGTGCCACCAGACTAGCGGGATTGAGAGAGACCCAGTACTTC.

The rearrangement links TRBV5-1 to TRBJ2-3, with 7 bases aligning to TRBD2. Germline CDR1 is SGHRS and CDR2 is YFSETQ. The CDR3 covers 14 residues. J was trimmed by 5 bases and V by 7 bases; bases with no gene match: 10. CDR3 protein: CASGAGDDLDTQYF. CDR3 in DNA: TGCGCCAGCGGGGCGGGAGATGATCTAGATACGCAGTATTTT.

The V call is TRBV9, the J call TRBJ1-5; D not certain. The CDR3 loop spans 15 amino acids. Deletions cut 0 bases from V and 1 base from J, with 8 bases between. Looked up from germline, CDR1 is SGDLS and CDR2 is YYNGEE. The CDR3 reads CASSVDGFSNQPQHF. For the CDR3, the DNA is TGTGCCAGCAGCGTAGACGGGTTCAGCAATCAGCCCCAGCATTTT.

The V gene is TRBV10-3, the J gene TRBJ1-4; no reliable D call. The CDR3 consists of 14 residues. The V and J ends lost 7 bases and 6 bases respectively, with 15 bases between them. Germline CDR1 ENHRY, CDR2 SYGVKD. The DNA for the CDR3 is TGTGCCATCAAGCGGGAAGGTGATCATGAAAAACTGTTTTTT. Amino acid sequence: CAIKREGDHEKLFF.

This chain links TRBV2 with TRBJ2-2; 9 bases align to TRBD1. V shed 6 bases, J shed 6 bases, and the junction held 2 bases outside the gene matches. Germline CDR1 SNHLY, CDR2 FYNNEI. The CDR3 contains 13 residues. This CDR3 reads CASRRTGAGELFF. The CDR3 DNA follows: TGTGCCAGCAGAAGGACAGGGGCCGGGGAGCTGTTTTTT.

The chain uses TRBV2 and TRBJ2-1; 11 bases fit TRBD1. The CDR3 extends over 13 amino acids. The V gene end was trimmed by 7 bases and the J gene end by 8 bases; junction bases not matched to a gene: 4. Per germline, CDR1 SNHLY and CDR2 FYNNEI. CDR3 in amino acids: CASTLGQGDEQFF. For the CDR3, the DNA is TGTGCCAGCACCTTGGGACAGGGGGATGAGCAGTTCTTC.

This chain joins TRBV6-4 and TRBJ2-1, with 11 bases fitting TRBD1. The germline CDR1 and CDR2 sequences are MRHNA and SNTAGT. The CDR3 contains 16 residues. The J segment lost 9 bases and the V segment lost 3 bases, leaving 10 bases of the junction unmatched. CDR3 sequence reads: CASSESGTGGVGEQFF. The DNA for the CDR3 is TGTGCCAGCAGTGAATCCGGGACAGGGGGTGTGGGTGAGCAGTTCTTC.

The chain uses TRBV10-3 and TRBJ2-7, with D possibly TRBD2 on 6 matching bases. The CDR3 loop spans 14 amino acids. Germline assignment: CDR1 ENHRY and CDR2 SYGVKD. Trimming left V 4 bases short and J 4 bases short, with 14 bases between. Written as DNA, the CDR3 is TGTGCCATCAGTGCGTCGGGAGAACGGTACGAGCAGTACTTC. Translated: CAISASGERYEQYF.

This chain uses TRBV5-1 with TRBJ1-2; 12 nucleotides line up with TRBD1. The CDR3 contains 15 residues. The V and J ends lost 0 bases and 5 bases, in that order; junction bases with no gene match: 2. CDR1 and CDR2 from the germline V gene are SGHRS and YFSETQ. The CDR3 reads CASSLAGQGAYGYTF. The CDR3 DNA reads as TGCGCCAGCAGCTTGGCGGGACAGGGGGCGTATGGCTACACCTTC. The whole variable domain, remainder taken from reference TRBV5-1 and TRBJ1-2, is KAGVTQTPRYLIKTRGQQVTLSCSPISGHRSVSWYQQTPGQGLQFLFEYFSETQRNKGNFPGRFSGRQFSNSRSEMNVSTLELGDSALYLCASSLAGQGAYGYTFGSGTRLTVV.

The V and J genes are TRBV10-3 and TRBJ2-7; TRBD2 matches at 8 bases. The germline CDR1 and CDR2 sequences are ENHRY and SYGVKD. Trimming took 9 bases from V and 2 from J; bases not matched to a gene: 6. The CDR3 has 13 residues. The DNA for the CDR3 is TGTGCCATTAGCGGGAATGTTCCCTACGAGCAGTACTTC. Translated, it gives CAISGNVPYEQYF.

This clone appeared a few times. The CDR3 region is CSVATSGARAEAFF. The CDR3 DNA reads as TGCAGCGTTGCGACTTCGGGGGCGCGCGCTGAAGCTTTCTTT. This chain uses TRBV29-1 with TRBJ1-1, with TRBD1 as a possible D gene (6 bases). The CDR3 contains 14 residues. Germline lookup yields CDR1 SQVTM and CDR2 ANQGSEA. Trimming shortened V by 4 bases and J by 6 bases, and 18 bases separated the two germline ends.

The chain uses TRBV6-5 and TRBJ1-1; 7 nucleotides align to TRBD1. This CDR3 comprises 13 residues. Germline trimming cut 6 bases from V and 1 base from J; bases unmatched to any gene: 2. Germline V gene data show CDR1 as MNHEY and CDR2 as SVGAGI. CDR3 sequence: CASRGTANTEAFF. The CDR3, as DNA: TGTGCCAGCAGGGGGACAGCGAACACTGAAGCTTTCTTT.

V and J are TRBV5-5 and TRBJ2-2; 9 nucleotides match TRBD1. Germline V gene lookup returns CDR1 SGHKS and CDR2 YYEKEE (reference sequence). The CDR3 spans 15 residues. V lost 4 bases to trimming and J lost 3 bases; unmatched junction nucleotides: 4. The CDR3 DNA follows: TGTGCCAGCAGCCTGGGACAGGGCGACACCGGGGAGCTGTTTTTT. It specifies CASSLGQGDTGELFF. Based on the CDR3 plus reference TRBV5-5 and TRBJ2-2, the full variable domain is DAGVTQSPTHLIKTRGQQVTLRCSPISGHKSVSWYQQVLGQGPQFIFQYYEKEERGRGNFPDRFSARQFPNYSSELNVNALLLGDSALYLCASSLGQGDTGELFFGEGSRLTVL.

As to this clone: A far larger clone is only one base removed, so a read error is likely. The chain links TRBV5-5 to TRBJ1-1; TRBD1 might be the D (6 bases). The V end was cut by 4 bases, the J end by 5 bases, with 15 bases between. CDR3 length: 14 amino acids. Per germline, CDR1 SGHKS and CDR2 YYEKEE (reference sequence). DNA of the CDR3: TGTGCCAGCAGCACTCGGACAGAGGGGACTGAAGCTTTCTTT. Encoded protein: CASSTRTEGTEAFF.

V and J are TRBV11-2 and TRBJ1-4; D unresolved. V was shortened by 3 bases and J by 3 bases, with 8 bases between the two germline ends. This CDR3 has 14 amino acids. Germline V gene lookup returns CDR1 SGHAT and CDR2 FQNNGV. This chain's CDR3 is CASSLGASNEKLFF. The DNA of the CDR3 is TGTGCCAGCAGCTTGGGCGCCTCTAATGAAAAACTGTTTTTT. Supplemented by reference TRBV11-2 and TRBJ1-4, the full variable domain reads EAGVAQSPRYKIIEKRQSVAFWCNPISGHATLYWYQQILGQGPKLLIQFQNNGVVDDSQLPKDRFSAERLKGVDSTLKIQPAKLEDSAVYLCASSLGASNEKLFFGSGTQLSVL.

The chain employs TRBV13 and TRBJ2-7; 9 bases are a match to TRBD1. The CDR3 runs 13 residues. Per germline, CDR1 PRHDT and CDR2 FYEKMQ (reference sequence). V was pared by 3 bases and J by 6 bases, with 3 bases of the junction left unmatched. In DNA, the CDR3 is TGTGCCAGCAGCTTGGGACAGGGAGGCGAGCAGTACTTC. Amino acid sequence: CASSLGQGGEQYF.

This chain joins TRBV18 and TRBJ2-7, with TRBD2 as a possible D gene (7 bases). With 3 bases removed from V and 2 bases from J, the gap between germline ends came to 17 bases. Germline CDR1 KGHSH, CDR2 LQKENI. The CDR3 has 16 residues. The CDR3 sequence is CASSPAGANSPYEQYF. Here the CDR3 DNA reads TGTGCCAGCTCACCTGCGGGGGCTAATTCCCCCTACGAGCAGTACTTC.

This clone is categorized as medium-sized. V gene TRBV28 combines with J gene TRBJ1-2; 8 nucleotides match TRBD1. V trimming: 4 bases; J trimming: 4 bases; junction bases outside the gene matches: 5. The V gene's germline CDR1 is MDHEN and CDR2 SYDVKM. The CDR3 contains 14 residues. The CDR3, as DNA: TGTGCCAGCAGTTCGTCGACAGGGGTCTATGGCTACACCTTC. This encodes CASSSSTGVYGYTF.

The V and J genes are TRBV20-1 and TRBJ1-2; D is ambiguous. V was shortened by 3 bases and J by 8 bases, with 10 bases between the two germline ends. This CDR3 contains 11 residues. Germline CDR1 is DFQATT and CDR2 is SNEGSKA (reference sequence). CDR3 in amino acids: CSARWMGGYTF. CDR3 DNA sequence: TGCAGTGCTAGGTGGATGGGGGGCTACACCTTC.

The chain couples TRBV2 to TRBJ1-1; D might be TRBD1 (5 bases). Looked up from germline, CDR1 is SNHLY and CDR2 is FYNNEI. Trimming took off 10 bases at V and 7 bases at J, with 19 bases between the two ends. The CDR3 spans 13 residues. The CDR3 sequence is CATPGGGVIEAFF. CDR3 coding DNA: TGTGCCACCCCAGGCGGGGGGGTGATTGAAGCTTTCTTT.

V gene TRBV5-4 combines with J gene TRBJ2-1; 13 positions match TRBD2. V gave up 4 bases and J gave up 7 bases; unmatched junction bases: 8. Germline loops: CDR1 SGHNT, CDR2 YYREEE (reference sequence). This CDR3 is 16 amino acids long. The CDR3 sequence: CASSPQGLAGLNEQFF. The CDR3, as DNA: TGTGCCAGCAGCCCCCAGGGACTAGCGGGACTAAATGAGCAGTTCTTC.